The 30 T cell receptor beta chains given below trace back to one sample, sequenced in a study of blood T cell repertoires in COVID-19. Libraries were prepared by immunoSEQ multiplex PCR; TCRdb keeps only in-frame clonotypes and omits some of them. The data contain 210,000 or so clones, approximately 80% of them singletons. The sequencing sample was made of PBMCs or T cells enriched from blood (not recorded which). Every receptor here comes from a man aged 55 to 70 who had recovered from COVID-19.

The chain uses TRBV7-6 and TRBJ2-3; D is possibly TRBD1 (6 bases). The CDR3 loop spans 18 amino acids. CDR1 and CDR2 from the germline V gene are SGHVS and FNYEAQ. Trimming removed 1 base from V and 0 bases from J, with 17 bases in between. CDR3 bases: TGTGCCAGCAGCTTAGTGGACAGCTATCCCCCTAGCACAGATACGCAGTATTTT. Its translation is CASSLVDSYPPSTDTQYF.

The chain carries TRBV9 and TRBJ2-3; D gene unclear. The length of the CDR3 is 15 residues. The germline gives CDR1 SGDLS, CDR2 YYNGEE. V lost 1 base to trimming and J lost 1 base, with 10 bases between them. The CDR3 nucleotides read TGTGCCAGCAGCGTAACGGGTCTAGGCACAGATACGCAGTATTTT. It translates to CASSVTGLGTDTQYF. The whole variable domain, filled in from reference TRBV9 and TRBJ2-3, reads DSGVTQTPKHLITATGQRVTLRCSPRSGDLSVYWYQQSLDQGLQFLIQYYNGEERAKGNILERFSAQQFPDLHSELNLSSLELGDSALYFCASSVTGLGTDTQYFGPGTRLTVL.

The CDR3 DNA sequence: TGTGCCAGCAGCTTGGTGGGAGACCCGAAAATATACGAGCAGTACTTC. Translating it yields CASSLVGDPKIYEQYF. The V call is TRBV5-6, the J call TRBJ2-7; a possible D gene is TRBD2 (5 bases). Germline lookup yields CDR1 SGHDT and CDR2 YYEEEE. This CDR3 has 16 amino acids. V was pared by 0 bases and J by 4 bases, with 17 bases between.

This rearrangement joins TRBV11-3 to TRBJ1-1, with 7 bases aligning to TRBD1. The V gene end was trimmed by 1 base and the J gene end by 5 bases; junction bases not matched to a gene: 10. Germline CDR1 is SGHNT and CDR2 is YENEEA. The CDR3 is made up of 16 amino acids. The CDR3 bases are TGTGCCAGCAGCTTAGCCCGGGGCAGGGGGAGGACTGAAGCTTTCTTT. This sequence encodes CASSLARGRGRTEAFF.

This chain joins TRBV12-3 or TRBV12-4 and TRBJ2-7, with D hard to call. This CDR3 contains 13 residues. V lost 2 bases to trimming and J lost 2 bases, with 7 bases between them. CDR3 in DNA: TGTGCCAGCAGTTTACGTACGGCCTACGAGCAGTACTTC. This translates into CASSLRTAYEQYF.

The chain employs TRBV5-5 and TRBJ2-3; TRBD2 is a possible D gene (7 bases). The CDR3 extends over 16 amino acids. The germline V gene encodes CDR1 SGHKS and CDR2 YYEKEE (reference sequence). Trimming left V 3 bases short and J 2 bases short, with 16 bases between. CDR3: CASSSQGGVPTDTQYF. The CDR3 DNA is TGTGCCAGCAGCTCCCAAGGGGGGGTCCCCACAGATACGCAGTATTTT. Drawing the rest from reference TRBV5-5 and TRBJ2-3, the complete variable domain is DAGVTQSPTHLIKTRGQQVTLRCSPISGHKSVSWYQQVLGQGPQFIFQYYEKEERGRGNFPDRFSARQFPNYSSELNVNALLLGDSALYLCASSSQGGVPTDTQYFGPGTRLTVL.

The CDR3 here is CASSSTRTGVETQYF. As DNA, the CDR3 is TGTGCCAGCAGCTCTACCCGGACAGGGGTCGAGACCCAGTACTTC. The V call is TRBV7-9, the J call TRBJ2-5; 9 nucleotides line up with TRBD1. The CDR3 spans 15 residues. Germline V gives CDR1 SEHNR, CDR2 FQNEAQ (reference sequence). V dropped 4 bases and J dropped 5; count of bases not matched to a gene: 8.

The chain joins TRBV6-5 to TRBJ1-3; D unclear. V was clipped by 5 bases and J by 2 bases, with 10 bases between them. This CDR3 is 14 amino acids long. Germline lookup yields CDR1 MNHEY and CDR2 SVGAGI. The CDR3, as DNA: TGTGCCAGCAGTCCCCAGGTAGCTGGAAACACCATATATTTT. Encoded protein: CASSPQVAGNTIYF.

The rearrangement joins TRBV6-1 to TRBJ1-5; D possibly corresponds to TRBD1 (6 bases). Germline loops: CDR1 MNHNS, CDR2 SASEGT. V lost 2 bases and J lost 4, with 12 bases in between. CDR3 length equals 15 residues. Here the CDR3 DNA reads TGTGCCAGCAGTGAAAATGACAGGACTAATCAGCCCCAGCATTTT. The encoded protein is CASSENDRTNQPQHF.

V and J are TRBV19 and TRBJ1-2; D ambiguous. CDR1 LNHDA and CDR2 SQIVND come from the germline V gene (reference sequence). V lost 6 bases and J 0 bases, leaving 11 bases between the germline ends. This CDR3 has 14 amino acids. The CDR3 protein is CASSFRVTNYGYTF. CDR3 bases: TGTGCCAGTAGCTTTCGGGTAACTAACTATGGCTACACCTTC.

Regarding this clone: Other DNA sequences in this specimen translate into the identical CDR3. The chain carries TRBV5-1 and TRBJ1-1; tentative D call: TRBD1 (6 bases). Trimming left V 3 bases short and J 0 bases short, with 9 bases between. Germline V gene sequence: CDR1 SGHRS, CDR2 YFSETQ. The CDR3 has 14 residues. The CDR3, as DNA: TGCGCCAGCAGCTCCGGACAGCTGAACACTGAAGCTTTCTTT. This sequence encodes CASSSGQLNTEAFF.

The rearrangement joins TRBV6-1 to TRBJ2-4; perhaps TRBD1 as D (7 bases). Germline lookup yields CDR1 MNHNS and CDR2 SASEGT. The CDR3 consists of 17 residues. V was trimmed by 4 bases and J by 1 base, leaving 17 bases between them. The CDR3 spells CASSGPTRGAAKNIQYF. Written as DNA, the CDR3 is TGTGCCAGCAGTGGCCCGACCAGGGGGGCGGCCAAAAACATTCAGTACTTC.

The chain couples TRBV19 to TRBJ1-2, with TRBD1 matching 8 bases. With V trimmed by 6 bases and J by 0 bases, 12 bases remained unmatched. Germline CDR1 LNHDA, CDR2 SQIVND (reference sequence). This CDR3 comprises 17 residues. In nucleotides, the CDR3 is TGTGCCAGTAGCATACCGGGACAGGACACGTCTAACTATGGCTACACCTTC. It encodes CASSIPGQDTSNYGYTF.

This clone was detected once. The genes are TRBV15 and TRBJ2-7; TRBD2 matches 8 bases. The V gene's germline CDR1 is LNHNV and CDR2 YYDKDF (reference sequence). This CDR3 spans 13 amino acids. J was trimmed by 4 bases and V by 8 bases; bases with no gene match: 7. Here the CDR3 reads CATRGGAAYEQYF. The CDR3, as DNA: TGTGCCACCCGGGGGGGGGCTGCTTACGAGCAGTACTTC.

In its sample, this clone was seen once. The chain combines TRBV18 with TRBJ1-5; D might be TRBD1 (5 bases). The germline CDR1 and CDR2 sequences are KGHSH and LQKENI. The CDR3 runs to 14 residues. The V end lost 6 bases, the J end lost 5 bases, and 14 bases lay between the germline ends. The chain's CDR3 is CASSSLGQDQPQHF. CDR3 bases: TGTGCCAGCTCCTCCCTGGGGCAGGATCAGCCCCAGCATTTT. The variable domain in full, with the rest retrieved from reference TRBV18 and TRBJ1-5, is NAGVMQNPRHLVRRRGQEARLRCSPMKGHSHVYWYRQLPEEGLKFMVYLQKENIIDESGMPKERFSAEFPKEGPSILRIQQVVRGDSAAYFCASSSLGQDQPQHFGDGTRLSIL.

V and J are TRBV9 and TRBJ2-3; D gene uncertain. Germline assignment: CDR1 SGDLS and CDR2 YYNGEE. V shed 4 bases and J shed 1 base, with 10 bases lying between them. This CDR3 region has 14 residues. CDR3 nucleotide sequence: TGTGCCAGCAGCCCTCGGAGCGGCACAGATACGCAGTATTTT. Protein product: CASSPRSGTDTQYF.

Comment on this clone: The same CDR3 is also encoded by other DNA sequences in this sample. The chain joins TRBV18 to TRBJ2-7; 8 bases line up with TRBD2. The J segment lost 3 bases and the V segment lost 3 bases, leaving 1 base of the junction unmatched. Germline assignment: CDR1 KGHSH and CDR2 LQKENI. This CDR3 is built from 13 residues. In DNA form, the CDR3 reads TGTGCCAGCTCACCGAGCGGGGGCTACGAGCAGTACTTC. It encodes CASSPSGGYEQYF.

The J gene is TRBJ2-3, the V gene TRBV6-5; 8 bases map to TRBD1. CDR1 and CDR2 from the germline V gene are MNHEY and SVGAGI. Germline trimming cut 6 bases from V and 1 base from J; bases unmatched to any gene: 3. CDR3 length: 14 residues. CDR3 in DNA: TGTGCCAGCAGGACGACAGGGGGCACAGATACGCAGTATTTT. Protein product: CASRTTGGTDTQYF.

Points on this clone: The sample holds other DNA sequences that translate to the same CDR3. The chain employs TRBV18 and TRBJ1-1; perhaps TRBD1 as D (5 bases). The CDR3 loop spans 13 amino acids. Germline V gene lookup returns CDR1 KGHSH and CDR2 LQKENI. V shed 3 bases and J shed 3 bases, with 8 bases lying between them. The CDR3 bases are TGTGCCAGCTCACCGGGCAGGGACACTGAAGCTTTCTTT. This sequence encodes CASSPGRDTEAFF.

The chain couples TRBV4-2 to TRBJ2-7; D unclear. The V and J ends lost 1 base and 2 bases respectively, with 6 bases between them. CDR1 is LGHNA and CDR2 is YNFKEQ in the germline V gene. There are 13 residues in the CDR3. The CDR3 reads CASSQVAPYEQYF. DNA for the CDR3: TGTGCCAGCAGCCAAGTGGCACCCTACGAGCAGTACTTC.

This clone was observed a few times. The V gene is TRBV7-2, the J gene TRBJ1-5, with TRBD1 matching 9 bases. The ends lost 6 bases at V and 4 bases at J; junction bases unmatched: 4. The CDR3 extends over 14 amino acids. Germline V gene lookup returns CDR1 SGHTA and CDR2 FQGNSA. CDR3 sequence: CASSRTGDNQPQHF. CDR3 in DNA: TGTGCCAGCAGTCGGACAGGGGATAATCAGCCCCAGCATTTT.

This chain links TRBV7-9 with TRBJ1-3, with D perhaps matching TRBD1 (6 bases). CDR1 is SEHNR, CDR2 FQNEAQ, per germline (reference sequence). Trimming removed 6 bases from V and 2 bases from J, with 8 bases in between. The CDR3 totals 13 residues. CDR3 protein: CASSRDTGNTIYF. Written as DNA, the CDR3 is TGTGCCAGCAGTCGGGACACTGGAAACACCATATATTTT.

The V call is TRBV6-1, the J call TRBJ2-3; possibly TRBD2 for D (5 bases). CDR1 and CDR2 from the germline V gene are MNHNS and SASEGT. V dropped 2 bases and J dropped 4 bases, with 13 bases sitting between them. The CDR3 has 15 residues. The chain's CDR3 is CASSEIGVGADTQYF. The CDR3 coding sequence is TGTGCCAGCAGTGAAATCGGGGTTGGAGCAGATACGCAGTATTTT.

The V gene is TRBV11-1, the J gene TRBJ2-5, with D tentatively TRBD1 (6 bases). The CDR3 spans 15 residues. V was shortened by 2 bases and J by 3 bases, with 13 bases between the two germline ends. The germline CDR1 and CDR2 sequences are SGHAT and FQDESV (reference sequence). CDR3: CASSLSGTTEETQYF. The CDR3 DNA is TGTGCCAGCAGCTTATCAGGGACAACCGAAGAGACCCAGTACTTC.

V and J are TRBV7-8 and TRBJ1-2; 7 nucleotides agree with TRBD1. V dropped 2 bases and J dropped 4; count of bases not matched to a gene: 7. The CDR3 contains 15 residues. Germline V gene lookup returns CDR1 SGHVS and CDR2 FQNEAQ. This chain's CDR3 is CASSLTTGPGYGYTF. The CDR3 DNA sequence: TGTGCCAGCAGCTTAACGACAGGGCCCGGCTATGGCTACACCTTC.

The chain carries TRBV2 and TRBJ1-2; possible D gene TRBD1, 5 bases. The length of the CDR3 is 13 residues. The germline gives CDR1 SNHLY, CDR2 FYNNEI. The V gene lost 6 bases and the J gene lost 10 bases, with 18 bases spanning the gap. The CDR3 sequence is CASRQTRGADYTF. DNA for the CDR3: TGTGCCAGCAGACAGACTCGTGGGGCAGACTACACCTTC.

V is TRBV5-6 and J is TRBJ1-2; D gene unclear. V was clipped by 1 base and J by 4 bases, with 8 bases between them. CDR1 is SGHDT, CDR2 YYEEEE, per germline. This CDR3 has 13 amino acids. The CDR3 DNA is TGTGCCAGCAGCTTGCACGGGGTCTATGGCTACACCTTC. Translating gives CASSLHGVYGYTF.

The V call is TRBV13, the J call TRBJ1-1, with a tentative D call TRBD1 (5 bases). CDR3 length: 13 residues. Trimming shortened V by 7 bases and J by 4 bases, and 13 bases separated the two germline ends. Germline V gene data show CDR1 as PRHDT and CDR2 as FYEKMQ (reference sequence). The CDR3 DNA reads TGTGCCAGCAACAGGTTCTCCTCCACTGAAGCTTTCTTT. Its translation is CASNRFSSTEAFF.

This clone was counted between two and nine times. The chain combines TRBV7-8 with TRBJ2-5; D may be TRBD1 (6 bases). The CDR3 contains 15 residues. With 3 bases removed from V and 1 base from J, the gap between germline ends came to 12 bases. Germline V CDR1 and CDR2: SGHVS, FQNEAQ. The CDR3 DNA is TGTGCCAGCAGCTTCAGACAGGATGCCCAAGAGACCCAGTACTTC. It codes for CASSFRQDAQETQYF.

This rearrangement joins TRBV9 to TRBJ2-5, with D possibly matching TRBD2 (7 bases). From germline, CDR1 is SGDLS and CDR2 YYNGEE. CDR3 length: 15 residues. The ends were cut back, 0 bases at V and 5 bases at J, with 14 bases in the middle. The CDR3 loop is CASSVDGGRVETQYF. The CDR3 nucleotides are TGTGCCAGCAGCGTAGACGGGGGGCGAGTGGAGACCCAGTACTTC.